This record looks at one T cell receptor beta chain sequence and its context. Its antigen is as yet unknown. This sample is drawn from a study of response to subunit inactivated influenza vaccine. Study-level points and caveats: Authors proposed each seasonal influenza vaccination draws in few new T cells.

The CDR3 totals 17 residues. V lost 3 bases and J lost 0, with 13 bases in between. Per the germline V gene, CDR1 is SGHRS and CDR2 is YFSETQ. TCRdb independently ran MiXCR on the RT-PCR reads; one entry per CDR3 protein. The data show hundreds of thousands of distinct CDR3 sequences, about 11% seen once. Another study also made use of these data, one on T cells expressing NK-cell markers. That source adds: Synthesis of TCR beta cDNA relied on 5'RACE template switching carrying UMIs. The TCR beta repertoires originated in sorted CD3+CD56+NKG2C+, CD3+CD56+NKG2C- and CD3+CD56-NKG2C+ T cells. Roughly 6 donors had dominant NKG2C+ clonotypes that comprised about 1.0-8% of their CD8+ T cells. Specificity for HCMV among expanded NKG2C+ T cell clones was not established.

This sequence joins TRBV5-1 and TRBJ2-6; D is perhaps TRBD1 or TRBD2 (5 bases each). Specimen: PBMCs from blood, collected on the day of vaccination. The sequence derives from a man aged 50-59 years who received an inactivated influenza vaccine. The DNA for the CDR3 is TGCGCCAGCAGCTGGGGACCCGGGATCTCTGGGGCCAACGTCCTGACTTTC. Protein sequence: CASSWGPGISGANVLTF. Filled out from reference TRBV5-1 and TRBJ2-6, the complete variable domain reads KAGVTQTPRYLIKTRGQQVTLSCSPISGHRSVSWYQQTPGQGLQFLFEYFSETQRNKGNFPGRFSGRQFSNSRSEMNVSTLELGDSALYLCASSWGPGISGANVLTFGAGSRLTVL.